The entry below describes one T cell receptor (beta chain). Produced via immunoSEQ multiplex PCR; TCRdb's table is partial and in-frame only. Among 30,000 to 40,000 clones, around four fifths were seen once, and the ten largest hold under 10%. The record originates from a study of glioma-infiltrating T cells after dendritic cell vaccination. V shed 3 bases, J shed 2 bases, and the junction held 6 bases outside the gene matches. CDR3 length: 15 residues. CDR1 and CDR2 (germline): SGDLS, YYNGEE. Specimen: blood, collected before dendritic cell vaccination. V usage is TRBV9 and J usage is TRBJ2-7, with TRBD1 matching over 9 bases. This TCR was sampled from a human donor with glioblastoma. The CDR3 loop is CASSAGTGSAYEQYF. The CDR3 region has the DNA TGTGCCAGCAGCGCCGGGACAGGGAGCGCCTACGAGCAGTACTTC.